These 30 T cell receptor beta chains share one sample of origin, sequenced in a study of T cell responses to AZD1222 COVID-19 vaccine. Using immunoSEQ multiplex PCR, the repertoire was profiled, and TCRdb retains in-frame clones only, with some absent. The sample consists of 40,000 to 60,000 clones, approximately 79% of them appearing once. This specimen was peripheral blood, taken on day 0 of MenACWY control vaccination. The receptors derive from an adult in good health.

The chain is built from TRBV28 and TRBJ2-7, with D tentatively TRBD1 (6 bases). V was cut by 7 bases and J by 2 bases, with 12 bases left in between. The CDR3 runs to 13 residues. Germline lookup yields CDR1 MDHEN and CDR2 SYDVKM. The CDR3 DNA sequence: TGTGCCAGCACCTCAGGGGTCGCCTACGAGCAGTACTTC. Translating it yields CASTSGVAYEQYF.

This chain connects TRBV12-5 to TRBJ2-6; D may be TRBD1 (6 bases). The CDR3 is made up of 20 amino acids. Germline loops: CDR1 LGHNT, CDR2 FRNRAP. The V end lost 0 bases, the J end lost 0 bases, and 18 bases lay between the germline ends. CDR3 sequence reads: CASGLVPSGQTYSGANVLTF. The CDR3 nucleotides are TGTGCTAGTGGTTTGGTACCTAGTGGACAGACCTACTCTGGGGCCAACGTCCTGACTTTC. The variable domain in full, completed from reference TRBV12-5 and TRBJ2-6, reads DARVTQTPRHKVTEMGQEVTMRCQPILGHNTVFWYRQTMMQGLELLAYFRNRAPLDDSGMPKDRFSAEMPDATLATLKIQPSEPRDSAVYFCASGLVPSGQTYSGANVLTFGAGSRLTVL.

CDR3 bases: TGTGCCAGCAGTTTTCTGGGCATCATCTATGGCTACACCTTC. Translated: CASSFLGIIYGYTF. The rearrangement links TRBV28 to TRBJ1-2; D uncertain. The CDR3 is made up of 14 amino acids. Trimming pared 3 bases from V and 4 bases from J, leaving 12 bases between. The germline V gene encodes CDR1 MDHEN and CDR2 SYDVKM.

This chain connects TRBV7-9 to TRBJ2-3, with TRBD1 as a possible D gene (6 bases). Germline V gene data show CDR1 as SEHNR and CDR2 as FQNEAQ (reference sequence). CDR3 length: 15 residues. Trimming cost V 5 bases and J 10 bases, with 22 bases left between them. The chain's CDR3 is CASSPHRVQRDAQYF. Written as DNA, the CDR3 is TGTGCCAGCAGCCCTCACAGGGTACAGAGGGATGCGCAGTATTTT. The whole variable domain, filled in from reference TRBV7-9 and TRBJ2-3, reads DTGVSQNPRHKITKRGQNVTFRCDPISEHNRLYWYRQTLGQGPEFLTYFQNEAQLEKSRLLSDRFSAERPKGSFSTLEIQRTEQGDSAMYLCASSPHRVQRDAQYFGPGTRLTVL.

V usage is TRBV12-3 or TRBV12-4 and J usage is TRBJ1-2, with unresolved D. V lost 7 bases and J lost 6, with 12 bases in between. The CDR3 loop spans 12 amino acids. Here the CDR3 DNA reads TGTGCCAGCATTCGGACTGTAAATGGCTACACCTTC. It specifies CASIRTVNGYTF.

The V and J genes are TRBV2 and TRBJ1-5, with D unclear. The CDR3 is made up of 14 amino acids. With 1 base removed from V and 7 bases from J, the gap between germline ends came to 11 bases. CDR1 is SNHLY and CDR2 is FYNNEI in the germline V gene. CDR3 region: CASSEDTASQPQHF. The CDR3 nucleotides are TGTGCCAGCAGTGAAGATACAGCGAGCCAGCCCCAGCATTTT.

The chain has TRBV7-9 and TRBJ1-1; D unresolved. Trimming left V 1 base short and J 2 bases short, with 8 bases between. In germline, CDR1 is SEHNR, CDR2 FQNEAQ (reference sequence). This CDR3 is built from 14 residues. Here the CDR3 reads CASSLGTFNTEAFF. DNA for the CDR3: TGTGCCAGCAGCTTAGGCACCTTTAACACTGAAGCTTTCTTT.

This clone has just a few counts. The V gene is TRBV20-1, the J gene TRBJ2-7; 13 bases are shared with TRBD2. This CDR3 contains 17 residues. After removal of 3 bases from V and 0 bases from J, the junction contained 8 bases not matched to a gene. The germline V gene encodes CDR1 DFQATT and CDR2 SNEGSKA (reference sequence). CDR3 coding DNA: TGCAGTGCTAGTACCGGGACTAGCGGGACGATCTCCTACGAGCAGTACTTC. Translated: CSASTGTSGTISYEQYF.

V usage is TRBV27 and J usage is TRBJ2-7, with a tentative D call TRBD2 (5 bases). This CDR3 spans 16 amino acids. V was clipped by 5 bases and J by 2 bases, with 19 bases between them. CDR1 and CDR2 from the germline V gene are MNHEY and SMNVEV (reference sequence). The CDR3 sequence is CASSRPPGPGAYEQYF. CDR3 bases: TGTGCCAGCAGTCGGCCGCCGGGCCCCGGGGCCTACGAGCAGTACTTC.

The chain recombines TRBV5-6 with TRBJ2-5; 11 bases are a match to TRBD2. V shed 4 bases and J 5 bases; nucleotides not matched to a gene: 4. Germline V gene data show CDR1 as SGHDT and CDR2 as YYEEEE. The CDR3 consists of 14 residues. Here the CDR3 reads CASSLLAGGETQYF. The DNA for the CDR3 is TGTGCCAGCAGCCTGCTAGCGGGAGGTGAGACCCAGTACTTC. The full variable domain, completed using reference TRBV5-6 and TRBJ2-5, is DAGVTQSPTHLIKTRGQQVTLRCSPKSGHDTVSWYQQALGQGPQFIFQYYEEEERQRGNFPDRFSGHQFPNYSSELNVNALLLGDSALYLCASSLLAGGETQYFGPGTRLLVL.

DNA of the CDR3: TGTGCCAGCAGTTACCGACGATCGGCCAAAAACATTCAGTACTTC. Translating gives CASSYRRSAKNIQYF. This sequence joins TRBV6-5 and TRBJ2-4; no definite D call. Between the trimmed V and J ends, which lost 2 bases and 1 base, there was a span of 9 bases. The CDR3 runs 15 residues. Germline CDR1 reads MNHEY; CDR2 reads SVGAGI.

This clone was recorded a few times. V and J are TRBV18 and TRBJ1-4; TRBD1 might be the D (6 bases). The CDR3 covers 16 residues. With 1 base removed from V and 4 bases from J, the gap between germline ends came to 13 bases. The V gene's germline CDR1 is KGHSH and CDR2 LQKENI. This CDR3 is CASSPRLQGGNEKLFF. In nucleotides, the CDR3 is TGTGCCAGCTCACCACGCTTACAGGGAGGTAATGAAAAACTGTTTTTT.

This clone was observed a handful of times. The CDR3: CAWSVSPEAFF. Here the CDR3 DNA reads TGTGCCTGGAGTGTGAGCCCTGAAGCTTTCTTT. The chain recombines TRBV30 with TRBJ1-1; D unclear. Germline lookup yields CDR1 GTSNPN and CDR2 SVGIG (reference sequence). This CDR3 contains 11 residues. The V and J ends lost 0 bases and 6 bases respectively, with 5 bases between them. Filled out from reference TRBV30 and TRBJ1-1, the complete variable domain reads SQTIHQWPATLVQPVGSPLSLECTVEGTSNPNLYWYRQAAGRGLQLLFYSVGIGQISSEVPQNLSASRPQDRQFILSSKKLLLSDSGFYLCAWSVSPEAFFGQGTRLTVV.

Here the CDR3 reads CASSRDNEQFF. The CDR3 DNA follows: TGTGCCAGCAGTAGGGACAATGAGCAGTTCTTC. V gene TRBV6-5 combines with J gene TRBJ2-1; D is uncertain. CDR3 size: 11 residues. CDR1 and CDR2 (germline): MNHEY, SVGAGI. V gave up 5 bases and J gave up 5 bases, with 4 bases separating them.

The chain uses TRBV5-1 and TRBJ2-5, with 10 bases identical to TRBD1. V was clipped by 3 bases and J by 5 bases; unmatched bases: 4. CDR3 length: 14 residues. The germline gives CDR1 SGHRS, CDR2 YFSETQ. The CDR3 region is CASSWDRGTETQYF. Here the CDR3 DNA reads TGCGCCAGCAGCTGGGACAGGGGAACGGAGACCCAGTACTTC.

V gene TRBV27 combines with J gene TRBJ1-2; 8 nucleotides match TRBD1. The CDR3 extends over 13 amino acids. V was clipped by 6 bases and J by 6 bases; unmatched bases: 6. CDR1 MNHEY and CDR2 SMNVEV come from the germline V gene (reference sequence). The CDR3 sequence: CASRIGQGHGYTF. CDR3 sequence (DNA): TGTGCCAGCAGAATAGGACAGGGCCATGGCTACACCTTC.

The chain couples TRBV24-1 to TRBJ2-1; TRBD2 might be the D (6 bases). V dropped 4 bases and J dropped 7 bases, with 16 bases sitting between them. The CDR3 has 15 residues. Germline V gene sequence: CDR1 KGHDR, CDR2 SFDVKD. CDR3 DNA: TGTGCCACCAGTGACCCGGGACTTACTAAGAATGAGCAGTTCTTC. It is translated as CATSDPGLTKNEQFF.

The chain combines TRBV2 with TRBJ1-4; possible D gene TRBD1, 5 bases. The CDR3 contains 13 residues. V dropped 4 bases and J dropped 5 bases, with 8 bases sitting between them. Looked up from germline, CDR1 is SNHLY and CDR2 is FYNNEI. The CDR3: CASSGSGNEKLFF. CDR3 coding DNA: TGTGCCAGCAGTGGTTCAGGGAATGAAAAACTGTTTTTT.

The table lists this clone with a count of one. The chain joins TRBV5-1 to TRBJ1-4, with TRBD1 identical over 9 bases. This CDR3 is built from 14 residues. V trimming: 0 bases; J trimming: 10 bases; junction bases outside the gene matches: 4. Germline lookup yields CDR1 SGHRS and CDR2 YFSETQ. DNA for the CDR3: TGCGCCAGCAGCTTGGCCACGGACAGGGGAAAACTGTTTTTT. This codes for CASSLATDRGKLFF.

The CDR3 DNA reads TGTGCCACCAGCAGTGAAGGAGGGTCACCCCTCCACTTT. Translated, it gives CATSSEGGSPLHF. This chain joins TRBV15 and TRBJ1-6, with unresolved D. Germline V gene lookup returns CDR1 LNHNV and CDR2 YYDKDF (reference sequence). The CDR3 has 13 amino acids. Trimming shortened V by 3 bases and J by 10 bases, and 10 bases separated the two germline ends.

V and J are TRBV6-5 and TRBJ2-3, with D tentatively TRBD1 (5 bases). V gave up 6 bases and J gave up 0 bases, with 10 bases separating them. The germline V gene has CDR1 MNHEY and CDR2 SVGAGI. The length of the CDR3 is 14 residues. The CDR3 DNA reads as TGTGCCAGCAGACAGGCGTATAGCACAGATACGCAGTATTTT. It is translated as CASRQAYSTDTQYF.

The V call is TRBV28, the J call TRBJ1-5; 12 nucleotides line up with TRBD1. Trimming removed 3 bases from V and 2 bases from J; junction bases left unmatched: 2. The length of the CDR3 is 16 residues. Germline assignment: CDR1 MDHEN and CDR2 SYDVKM. CDR3 amino acids: CASSFGTGGRNQPQHF. DNA for the CDR3: TGTGCCAGCAGTTTTGGGACAGGGGGCCGCAATCAGCCCCAGCATTTT.

This clone was recorded once. V usage is TRBV10-2 and J usage is TRBJ2-7; D may match TRBD1 or TRBD2 (5 bases each). CDR3 length equals 13 residues. V gave up 7 bases and J gave up 5 bases, with 15 bases separating them. Germline-derived CDR1 and CDR2 are WSHSY and SAAADI. The CDR3 region is CASTTGAVDEQYF. The CDR3 DNA follows: TGCGCCAGCACCACCGGGGCCGTCGACGAGCAGTACTTC.

The CDR3 DNA reads as TGCGCCAGCAGTGAGTCCAGTGGCAGGGGCTACGAGCAGTACTTC. Protein sequence: CASSESSGRGYEQYF. The chain joins TRBV10-1 to TRBJ2-7, with a possible D match to TRBD1 (6 bases). This CDR3 is 15 amino acids long. CDR1 and CDR2 (germline): WNHNN, SYGVQD (reference sequence). Trimming took off 0 bases at V and 3 bases at J, with 12 bases between the two ends.

The chain couples TRBV4-2 to TRBJ2-3; D is undetermined. Germline V gene lookup returns CDR1 LGHNA and CDR2 YNFKEQ. The CDR3 extends over 15 amino acids. V was shortened by 4 bases and J by 3 bases, with 14 bases between the two germline ends. The CDR3 spells CASSPGTVGTDTQYF. Here the CDR3 DNA reads TGTGCCAGCAGCCCCGGAACCGTCGGAACAGATACGCAGTATTTT.

The gene calls are TRBV3-1 (or the pseudogene TRBV3-2) and TRBJ2-6, with D perhaps matching TRBD1 or TRBD2 (5 bases each). The V end was cut by 8 bases, the J end by 1 base, with 9 bases between. CDR3 size: 14 residues. CDR1 is LGHDT, CDR2 YNNKEL, per germline (reference sequence). Here the CDR3 reads CASEGRSGANVLTF. The CDR3, as DNA: TGTGCCAGCGAGGGACGTTCTGGGGCCAACGTCCTGACTTTC.

V is TRBV2 and J is TRBJ1-2; tentatively, D is TRBD1 (5 bases). This CDR3 region has 15 residues. The V gene lost 4 bases and the J gene lost 8 bases, with 20 bases spanning the gap. In germline, CDR1 is SNHLY, CDR2 FYNNEI. The CDR3 bases are TGTGCCAGCAGTGCCGACCTTGCAGCCGAGGGGGGCTACACCTTC. Protein sequence: CASSADLAAEGGYTF. Full variable domain (missing parts from reference TRBV2 and TRBJ1-2): EPEVTQTPSHQVTQMGQEVILRCVPISNHLYFYWYRQILGQKVEFLVSFYNNEISEKSEIFDDQFSVERPDGSNFTLKIRSTKLEDSAMYFCASSADLAAEGGYTFGSGTRLTVV.

The J gene is TRBJ2-3, the V gene TRBV10-3; no firm D call. The CDR3 is 12 amino acids. Germline CDR1 and CDR2: ENHRY and SYGVKD. Trimming removed 6 bases at V and 0 bases at J, with 4 bases between. CDR3 residues: CAISPSTDTQYF. For the CDR3, the DNA is TGTGCCATCAGCCCTAGCACAGATACGCAGTATTTT.

This sequence joins TRBV12-5 and TRBJ2-7, with 7 bases matching TRBD1. This CDR3 spans 14 amino acids. From germline, CDR1 is LGHNT and CDR2 FRNRAP. J lost 7 bases, V lost 6 bases, and 12 bases had no gene match. The CDR3 nucleotides read TGTGCTAGTGGCGAAGGACAGGCATCGGGAGAGCAGTACTTC. This codes for CASGEGQASGEQYF. The full variable domain, its missing parts supplied by reference TRBV12-5 and TRBJ2-7, is DARVTQTPRHKVTEMGQEVTMRCQPILGHNTVFWYRQTMMQGLELLAYFRNRAPLDDSGMPKDRFSAEMPDATLATLKIQPSEPRDSAVYFCASGEGQASGEQYFGPGTRLTVT.

The gene calls are TRBV5-8 and TRBJ1-5, with 7 positions matching TRBD1. V dropped 3 bases and J dropped 2; count of bases not matched to a gene: 2. This CDR3 region has 14 residues. Germline V gene lookup returns CDR1 SGHTS and CDR2 YDEGEE. The CDR3 reads CASSWGTGNQPQHF. The CDR3 DNA is TGTGCCAGCAGCTGGGGGACAGGCAATCAGCCCCAGCATTTT.